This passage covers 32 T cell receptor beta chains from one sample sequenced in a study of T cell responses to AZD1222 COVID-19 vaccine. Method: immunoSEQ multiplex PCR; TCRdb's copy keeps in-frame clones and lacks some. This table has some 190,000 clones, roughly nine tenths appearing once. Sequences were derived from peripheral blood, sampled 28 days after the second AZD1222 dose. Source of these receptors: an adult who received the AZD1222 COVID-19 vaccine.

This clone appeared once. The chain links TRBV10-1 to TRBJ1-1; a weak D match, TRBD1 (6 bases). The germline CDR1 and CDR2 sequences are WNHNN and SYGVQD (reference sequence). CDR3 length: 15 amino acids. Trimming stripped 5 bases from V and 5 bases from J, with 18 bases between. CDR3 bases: TGCGCCAGCAGTCATTCAACGGGGGCTCGGACTGAAGCTTTCTTT. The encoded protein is CASSHSTGARTEAFF.

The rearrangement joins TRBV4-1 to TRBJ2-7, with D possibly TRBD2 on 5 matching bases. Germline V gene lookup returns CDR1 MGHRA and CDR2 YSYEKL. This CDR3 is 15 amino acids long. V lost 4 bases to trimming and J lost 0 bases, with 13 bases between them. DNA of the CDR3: TGCGCCAGCAGCCCCGATGGACTTAGCTCCTACGAGCAGTACTTC. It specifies CASSPDGLSSYEQYF.

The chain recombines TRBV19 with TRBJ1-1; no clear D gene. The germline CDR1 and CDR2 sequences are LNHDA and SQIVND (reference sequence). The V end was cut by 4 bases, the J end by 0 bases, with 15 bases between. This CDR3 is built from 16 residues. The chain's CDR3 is CASSTPGGFMNTEAFF. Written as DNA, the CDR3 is TGTGCCAGTAGTACGCCGGGAGGATTTATGAACACTGAAGCTTTCTTT.

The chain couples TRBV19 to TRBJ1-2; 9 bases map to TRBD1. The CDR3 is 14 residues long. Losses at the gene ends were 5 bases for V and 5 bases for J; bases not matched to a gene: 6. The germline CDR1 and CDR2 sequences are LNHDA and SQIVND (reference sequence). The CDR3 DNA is TGTGCCAGTAGTGTGTCCGGGACAGGGTATGGCTACACCTTC. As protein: CASSVSGTGYGYTF. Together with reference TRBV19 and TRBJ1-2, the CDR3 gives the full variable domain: DGGITQSPKYLFRKEGQNVTLSCEQNLNHDAMYWYRQDPGQGLRLIYYSQIVNDFQKGDIAEGYSVSREKKESFPLTVTSAQKNPTAFYLCASSVSGTGYGYTFGSGTRLTVV.

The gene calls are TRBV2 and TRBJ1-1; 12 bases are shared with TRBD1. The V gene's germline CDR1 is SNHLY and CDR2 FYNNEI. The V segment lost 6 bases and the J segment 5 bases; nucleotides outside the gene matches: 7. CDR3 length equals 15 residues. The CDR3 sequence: CASSPGQGARTEAFF. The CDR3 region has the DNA TGTGCCAGCAGCCCGGGACAGGGGGCGAGGACTGAAGCTTTCTTT.

CDR3 sequence reads: CASSYSRQGLSEAFF. Here the CDR3 DNA reads TGTGCCAGCAGTTACTCGAGACAGGGTCTATCTGAAGCTTTCTTT. This sequence joins TRBV6-5 and TRBJ1-1, with 7 bases lining up with TRBD1. The CDR3 consists of 15 residues. J was trimmed by 6 bases and V by 0 bases; bases with no gene match: 7. Germline V gene sequence: CDR1 MNHEY, CDR2 SVGAGI.

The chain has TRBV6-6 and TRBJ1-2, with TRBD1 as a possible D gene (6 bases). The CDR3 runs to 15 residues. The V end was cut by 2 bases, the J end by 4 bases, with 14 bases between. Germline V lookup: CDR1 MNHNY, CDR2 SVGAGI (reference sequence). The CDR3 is CASSYGAGEGYGYTF. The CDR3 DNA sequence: TGTGCCAGCAGTTACGGGGCAGGGGAGGGCTATGGCTACACCTTC.

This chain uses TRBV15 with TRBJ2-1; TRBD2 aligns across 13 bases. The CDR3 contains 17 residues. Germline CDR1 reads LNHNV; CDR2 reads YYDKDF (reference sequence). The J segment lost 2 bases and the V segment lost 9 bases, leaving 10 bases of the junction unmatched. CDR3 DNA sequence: TGTGCCACTCAAGGACTAGCGGGAGCCCTACCCTACAATGAGCAGTTCTTC. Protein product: CATQGLAGALPYNEQFF.

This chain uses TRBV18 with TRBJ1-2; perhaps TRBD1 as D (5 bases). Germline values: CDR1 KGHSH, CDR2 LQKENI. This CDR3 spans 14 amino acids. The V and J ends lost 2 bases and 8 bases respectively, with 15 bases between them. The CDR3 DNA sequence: TGTGCCAGCTCACCAGGGCAGGGATCTGGGGGCTACACCTTC. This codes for CASSPGQGSGGYTF. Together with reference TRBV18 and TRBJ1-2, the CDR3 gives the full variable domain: NAGVMQNPRHLVRRRGQEARLRCSPMKGHSHVYWYRQLPEEGLKFMVYLQKENIIDESGMPKERFSAEFPKEGPSILRIQQVVRGDSAAYFCASSPGQGSGGYTFGSGTRLTVV.

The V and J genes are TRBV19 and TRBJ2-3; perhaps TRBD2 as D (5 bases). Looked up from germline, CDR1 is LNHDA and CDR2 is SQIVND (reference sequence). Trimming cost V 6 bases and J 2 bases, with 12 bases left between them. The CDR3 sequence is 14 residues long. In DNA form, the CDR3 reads TGTGCCAGTAGCCTGGGAGCAGACACAGATACGCAGTATTTT. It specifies CASSLGADTDTQYF. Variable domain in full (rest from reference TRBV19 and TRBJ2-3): DGGITQSPKYLFRKEGQNVTLSCEQNLNHDAMYWYRQDPGQGLRLIYYSQIVNDFQKGDIAEGYSVSREKKESFPLTVTSAQKNPTAFYLCASSLGADTDTQYFGPGTRLTVL.

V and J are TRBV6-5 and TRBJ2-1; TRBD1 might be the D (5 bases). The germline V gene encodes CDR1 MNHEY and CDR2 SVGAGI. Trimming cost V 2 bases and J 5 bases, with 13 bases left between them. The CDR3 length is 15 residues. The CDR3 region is CASSYQGFGHNEQFF. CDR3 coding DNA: TGTGCCAGCAGTTACCAGGGTTTCGGACACAATGAGCAGTTCTTC.

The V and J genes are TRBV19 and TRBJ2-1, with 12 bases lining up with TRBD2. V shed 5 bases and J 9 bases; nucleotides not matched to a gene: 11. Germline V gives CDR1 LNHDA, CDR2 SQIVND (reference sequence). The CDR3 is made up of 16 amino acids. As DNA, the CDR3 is TGTGCCAGTAGTTCTCTAGCGGGAGGGCCGACCAGTGAGCAGTTCTTC. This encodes CASSSLAGGPTSEQFF.

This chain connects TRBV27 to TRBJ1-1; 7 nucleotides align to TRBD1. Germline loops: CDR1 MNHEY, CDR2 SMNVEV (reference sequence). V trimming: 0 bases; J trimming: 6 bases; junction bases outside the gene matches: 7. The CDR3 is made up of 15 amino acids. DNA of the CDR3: TGTGCCAGCAGTTTATCGAGACAGGGAACCTCTGAAGCTTTCTTT. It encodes CASSLSRQGTSEAFF.

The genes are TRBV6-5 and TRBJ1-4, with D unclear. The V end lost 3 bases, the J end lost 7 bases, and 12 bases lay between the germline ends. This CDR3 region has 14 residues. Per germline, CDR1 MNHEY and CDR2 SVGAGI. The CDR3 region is CASSYSGSGEKLFF. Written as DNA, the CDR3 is TGTGCCAGCAGTTATTCCGGGTCAGGTGAAAAACTGTTTTTT.

The CDR3 DNA follows: TGTGCCAGCAGCTTTTGGACAGGGGGTCAGCCCCAGCATTTT. Its protein product is CASSFWTGGQPQHF. The chain uses TRBV5-5 and TRBJ1-5; 10 nucleotides match TRBD1. V was pared by 2 bases and J by 6 bases, with 2 bases of the junction left unmatched. There are 14 residues in the CDR3. Germline-derived CDR1 and CDR2 are SGHKS and YYEKEE (reference sequence).

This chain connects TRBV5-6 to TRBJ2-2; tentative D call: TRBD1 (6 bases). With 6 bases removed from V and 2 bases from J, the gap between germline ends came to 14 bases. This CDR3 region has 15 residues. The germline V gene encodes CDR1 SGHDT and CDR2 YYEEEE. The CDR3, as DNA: TGTGCCAGCACCACCGACAGGATAAACACCGGGGAGCTGTTTTTT. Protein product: CASTTDRINTGELFF. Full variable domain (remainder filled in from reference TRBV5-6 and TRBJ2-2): DAGVTQSPTHLIKTRGQQVTLRCSPKSGHDTVSWYQQALGQGPQFIFQYYEEEERQRGNFPDRFSGHQFPNYSSELNVNALLLGDSALYLCASTTDRINTGELFFGEGSRLTVL.

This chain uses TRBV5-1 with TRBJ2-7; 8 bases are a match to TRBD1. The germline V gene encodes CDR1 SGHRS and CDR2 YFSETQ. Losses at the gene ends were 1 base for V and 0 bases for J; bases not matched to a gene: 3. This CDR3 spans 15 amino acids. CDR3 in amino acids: CASSLMGTGSYEQYF. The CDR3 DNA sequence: TGCGCCAGCAGCTTGATGGGGACAGGCTCCTACGAGCAGTACTTC.

CDR3 protein: CASSPLRQPINYGYTF. The CDR3 nucleotides read TGTGCCAGCTCACCACTGCGACAGCCGATCAACTATGGCTACACCTTC. The chain has TRBV18 and TRBJ1-2, with TRBD1 as a possible D gene (5 bases). This CDR3 spans 16 amino acids. CDR1 is KGHSH, CDR2 LQKENI, per germline. The V end lost 1 base, the J end lost 2 bases, and 14 bases lay between the germline ends. Full variable domain (missing parts from reference TRBV18 and TRBJ1-2): NAGVMQNPRHLVRRRGQEARLRCSPMKGHSHVYWYRQLPEEGLKFMVYLQKENIIDESGMPKERFSAEFPKEGPSILRIQQVVRGDSAAYFCASSPLRQPINYGYTFGSGTRLTVV.

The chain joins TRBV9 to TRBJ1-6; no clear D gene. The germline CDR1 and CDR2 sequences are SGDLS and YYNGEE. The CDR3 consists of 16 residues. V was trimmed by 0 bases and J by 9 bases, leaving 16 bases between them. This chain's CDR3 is CASSVGIERSGSPLHF. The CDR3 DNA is TGTGCCAGCAGCGTAGGCATAGAGCGATCGGGTTCACCCCTCCACTTT. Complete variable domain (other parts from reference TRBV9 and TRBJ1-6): DSGVTQTPKHLITATGQRVTLRCSPRSGDLSVYWYQQSLDQGLQFLIQYYNGEERAKGNILERFSAQQFPDLHSELNLSSLELGDSALYFCASSVGIERSGSPLHFGNGTRLTVT.

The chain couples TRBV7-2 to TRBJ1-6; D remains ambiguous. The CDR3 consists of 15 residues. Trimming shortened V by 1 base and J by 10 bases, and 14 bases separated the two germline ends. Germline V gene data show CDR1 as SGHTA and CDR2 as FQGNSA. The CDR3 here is CASSLGSRAGSPLHF. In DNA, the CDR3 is TGTGCCAGCAGCTTAGGGTCCCGGGCCGGGTCACCCCTCCACTTT.

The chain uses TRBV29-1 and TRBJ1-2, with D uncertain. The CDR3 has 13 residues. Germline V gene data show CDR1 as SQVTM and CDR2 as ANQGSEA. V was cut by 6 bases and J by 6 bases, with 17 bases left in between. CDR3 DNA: TGCAGCGTCCGGACCGAGACGAGCCATGGCTACACCTTC. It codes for CSVRTETSHGYTF.

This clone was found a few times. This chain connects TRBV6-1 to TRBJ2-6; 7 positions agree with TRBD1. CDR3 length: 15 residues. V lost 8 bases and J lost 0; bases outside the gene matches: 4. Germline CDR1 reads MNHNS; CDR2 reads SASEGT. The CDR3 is CASGDRSSGANVLTF. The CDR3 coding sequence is TGTGCCAGCGGGGACAGAAGCTCTGGGGCCAACGTCCTGACTTTC.

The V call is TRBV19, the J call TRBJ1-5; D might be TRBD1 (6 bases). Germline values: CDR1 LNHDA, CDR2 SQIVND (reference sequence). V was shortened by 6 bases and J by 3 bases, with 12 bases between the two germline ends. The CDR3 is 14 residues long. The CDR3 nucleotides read TGTGCCAGTAGGATCACAGGGTTCAATCAGCCCCAGCATTTT. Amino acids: CASRITGFNQPQHF.

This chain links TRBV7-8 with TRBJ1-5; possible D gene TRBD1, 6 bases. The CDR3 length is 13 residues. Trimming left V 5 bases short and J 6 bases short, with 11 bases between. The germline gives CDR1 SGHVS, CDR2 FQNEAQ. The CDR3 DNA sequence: TGTGCCAGCAGCAATCAAGGGGGTCAGCCCCAGCATTTT. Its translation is CASSNQGGQPQHF.

The CDR3 DNA reads as TGTGCCAGCAGCTTGGCCGGGACAGGGCTTCCCCAGTACTTC. Protein sequence: CASSLAGTGLPQYF. The rearrangement uses TRBV5-8 and TRBJ2-5, with 9 nucleotides matching TRBD1. The CDR3 contains 14 residues. V lost 0 bases, J lost 9 bases, and 6 bases stayed unmatched. Germline loops: CDR1 SGHTS, CDR2 YDEGEE.

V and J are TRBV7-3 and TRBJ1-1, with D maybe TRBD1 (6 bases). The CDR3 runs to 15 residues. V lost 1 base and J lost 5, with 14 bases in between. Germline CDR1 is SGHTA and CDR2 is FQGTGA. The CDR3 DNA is TGTGCCAGCAGCTTAAGTCCGGGGGCTGAGACTGAAGCTTTCTTT. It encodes CASSLSPGAETEAFF.

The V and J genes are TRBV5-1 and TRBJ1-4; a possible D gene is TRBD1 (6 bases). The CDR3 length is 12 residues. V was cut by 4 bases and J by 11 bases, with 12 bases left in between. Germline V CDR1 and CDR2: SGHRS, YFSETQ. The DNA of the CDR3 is TGCGCCAGCAGCCTTCAGGGGAACAAACTGTTTTTT. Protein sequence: CASSLQGNKLFF.

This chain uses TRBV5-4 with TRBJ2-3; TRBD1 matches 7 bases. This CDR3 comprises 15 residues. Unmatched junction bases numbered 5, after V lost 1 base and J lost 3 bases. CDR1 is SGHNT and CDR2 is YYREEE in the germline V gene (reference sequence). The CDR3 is CASSLPGTETDTQYF. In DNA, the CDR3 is TGTGCCAGCAGCTTGCCCGGGACAGAGACAGATACGCAGTATTTT.

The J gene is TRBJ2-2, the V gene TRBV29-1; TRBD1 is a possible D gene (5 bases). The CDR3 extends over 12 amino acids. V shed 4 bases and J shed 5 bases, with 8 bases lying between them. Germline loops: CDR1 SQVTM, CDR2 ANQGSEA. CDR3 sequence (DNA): TGCAGCGTTGGAGCAGGGACCGGGGAGCTGTTTTTT. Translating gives CSVGAGTGELFF.

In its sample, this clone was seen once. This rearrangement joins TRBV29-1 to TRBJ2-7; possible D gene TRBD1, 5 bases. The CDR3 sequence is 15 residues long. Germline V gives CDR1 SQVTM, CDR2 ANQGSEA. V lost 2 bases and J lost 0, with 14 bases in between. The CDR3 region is CSVERQGQSSYEQYF. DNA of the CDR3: TGCAGCGTTGAACGGCAGGGTCAGAGCTCCTACGAGCAGTACTTC.

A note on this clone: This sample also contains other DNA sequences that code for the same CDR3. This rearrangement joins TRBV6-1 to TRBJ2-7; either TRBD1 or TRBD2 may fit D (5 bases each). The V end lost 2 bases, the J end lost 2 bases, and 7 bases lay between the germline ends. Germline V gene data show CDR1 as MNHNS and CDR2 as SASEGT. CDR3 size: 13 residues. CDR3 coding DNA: TGTGCCAGCAGTGAAAGGGGACCCTACGAGCAGTACTTC. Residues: CASSERGPYEQYF.

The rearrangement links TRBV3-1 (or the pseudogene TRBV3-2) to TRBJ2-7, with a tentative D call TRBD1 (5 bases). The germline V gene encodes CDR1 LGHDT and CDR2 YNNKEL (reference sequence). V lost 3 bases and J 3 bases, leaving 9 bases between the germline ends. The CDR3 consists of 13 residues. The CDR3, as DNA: TGTGCCAGCAGCCAGTTTAGGGGCTACGAGCAGTACTTC. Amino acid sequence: CASSQFRGYEQYF.